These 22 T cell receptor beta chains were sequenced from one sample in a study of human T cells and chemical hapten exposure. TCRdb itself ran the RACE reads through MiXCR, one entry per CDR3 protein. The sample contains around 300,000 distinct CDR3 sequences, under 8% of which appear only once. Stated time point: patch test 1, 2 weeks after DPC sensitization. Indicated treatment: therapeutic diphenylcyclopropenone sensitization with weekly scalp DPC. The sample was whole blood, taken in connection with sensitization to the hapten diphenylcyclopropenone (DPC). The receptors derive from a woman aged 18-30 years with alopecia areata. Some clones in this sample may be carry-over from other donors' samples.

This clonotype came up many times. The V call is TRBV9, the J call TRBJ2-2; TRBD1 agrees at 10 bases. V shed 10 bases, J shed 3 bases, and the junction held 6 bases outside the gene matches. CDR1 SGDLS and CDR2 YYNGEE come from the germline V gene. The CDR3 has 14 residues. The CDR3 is CASGQGRHTGELFF. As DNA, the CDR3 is TGTGCCTCGGGACAGGGGCGACACACCGGGGAGCTGTTTTTT.

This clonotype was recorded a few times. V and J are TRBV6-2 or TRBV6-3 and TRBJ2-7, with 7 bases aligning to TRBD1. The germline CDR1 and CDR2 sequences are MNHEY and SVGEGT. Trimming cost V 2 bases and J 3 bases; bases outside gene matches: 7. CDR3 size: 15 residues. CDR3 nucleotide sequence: TGTGCCAGCAGTTACCTATTGGGACAGTACTACGAGCAGTACTTC. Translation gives CASSYLLGQYYEQYF.

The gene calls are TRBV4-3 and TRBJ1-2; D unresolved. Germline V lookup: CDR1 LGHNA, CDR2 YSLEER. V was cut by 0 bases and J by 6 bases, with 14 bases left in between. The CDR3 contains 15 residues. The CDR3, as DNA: TGCGCCAGCAGCCAAGATGTGGTGGAGGGCGATGGCTACACCTTC. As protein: CASSQDVVEGDGYTF.

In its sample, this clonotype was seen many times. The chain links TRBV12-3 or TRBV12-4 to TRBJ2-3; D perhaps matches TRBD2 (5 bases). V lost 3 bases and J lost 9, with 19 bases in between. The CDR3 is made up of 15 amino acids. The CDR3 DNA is TGTGCCAGCAGTTTCCGAGCTCATAGCGCTGGGACGCAGTATTTT. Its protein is CASSFRAHSAGTQYF.

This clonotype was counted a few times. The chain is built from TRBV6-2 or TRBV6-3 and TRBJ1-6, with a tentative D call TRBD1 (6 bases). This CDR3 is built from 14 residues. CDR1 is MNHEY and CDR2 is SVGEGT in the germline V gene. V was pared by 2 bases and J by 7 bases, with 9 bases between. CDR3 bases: TGTGCCAGCAGTTACCGACAGGAAAATTCACCCCTCCACTTT. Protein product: CASSYRQENSPLHF.

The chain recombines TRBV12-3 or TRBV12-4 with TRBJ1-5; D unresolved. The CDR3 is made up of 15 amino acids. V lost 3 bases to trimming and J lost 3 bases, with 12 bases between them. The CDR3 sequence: CASSLGLIANQPQHF. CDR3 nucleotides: TGTGCCAGCAGTTTGGGCCTGATTGCCAATCAGCCCCAGCATTTT.

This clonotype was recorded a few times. In DNA form, the CDR3 reads TGTGCCAGCAGCCACCGGGGTCGCGGGGAGGAGACCCAGTACTTC. The encoded protein is CASSHRGRGEETQYF. V and J are TRBV11-2 and TRBJ2-5; tentatively, D is TRBD2 (6 bases). Germline lookup yields CDR1 SGHAT and CDR2 FQNNGV. V was shortened by 5 bases and J by 5 bases, with 18 bases between the two germline ends. This CDR3 is 15 amino acids long.

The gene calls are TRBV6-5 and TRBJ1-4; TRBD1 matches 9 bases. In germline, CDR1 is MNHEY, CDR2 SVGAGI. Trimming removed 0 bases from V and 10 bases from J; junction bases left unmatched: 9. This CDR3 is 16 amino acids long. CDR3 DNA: TGTGCCAGCAGTTACTCACCGGGACAGGGCTCGGGAAAACTGTTTTTT. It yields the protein CASSYSPGQGSGKLFF.

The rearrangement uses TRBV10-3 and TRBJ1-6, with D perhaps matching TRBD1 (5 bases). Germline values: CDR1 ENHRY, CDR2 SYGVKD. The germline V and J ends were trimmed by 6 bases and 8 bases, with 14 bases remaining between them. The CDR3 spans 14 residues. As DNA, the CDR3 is TGTGCCATCAGAGGGACGGGAGGAGATTCACCCCTCCACTTT. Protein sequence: CAIRGTGGDSPLHF.

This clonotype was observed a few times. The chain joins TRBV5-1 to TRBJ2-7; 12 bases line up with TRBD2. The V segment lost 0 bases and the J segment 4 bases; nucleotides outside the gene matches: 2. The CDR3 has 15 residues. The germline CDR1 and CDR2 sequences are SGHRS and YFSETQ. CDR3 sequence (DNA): TGCGCCAGCAGCTTGGGGACTAGCGGGGATTACGAGCAGTACTTC. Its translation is CASSLGTSGDYEQYF.

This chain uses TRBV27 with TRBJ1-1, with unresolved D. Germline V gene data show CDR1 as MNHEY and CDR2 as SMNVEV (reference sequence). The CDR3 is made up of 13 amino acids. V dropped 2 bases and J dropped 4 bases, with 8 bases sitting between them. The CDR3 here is CASSLRKTTEAFF. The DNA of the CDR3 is TGTGCCAGCAGTTTAAGGAAGACCACTGAAGCTTTCTTT.

CDR3 in DNA: TGTGCCAGCAGCTTTTGGGGTGGCACAGATACGCAGTATTTT. Protein sequence: CASSFWGGTDTQYF. The rearrangement joins TRBV5-4 to TRBJ2-3; D not certain. V was clipped by 2 bases and J by 1 base, with 8 bases between them. The germline V gene has CDR1 SGHNT and CDR2 YYREEE (reference sequence). This CDR3 spans 14 amino acids.

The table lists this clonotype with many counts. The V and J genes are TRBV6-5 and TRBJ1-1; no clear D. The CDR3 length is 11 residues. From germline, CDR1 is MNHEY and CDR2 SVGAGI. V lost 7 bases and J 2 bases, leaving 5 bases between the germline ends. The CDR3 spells CASIRNTEAFF. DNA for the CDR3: TGTGCCAGCATTCGAAACACTGAAGCTTTCTTT.

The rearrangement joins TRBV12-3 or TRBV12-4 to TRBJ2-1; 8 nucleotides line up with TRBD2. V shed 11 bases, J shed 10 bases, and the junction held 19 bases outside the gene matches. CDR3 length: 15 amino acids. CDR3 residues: CASFPHGGANDEQFF. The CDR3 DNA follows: TGTGCCTCCTTCCCCCACGGGGGGGCCAATGACGAGCAGTTCTTC.

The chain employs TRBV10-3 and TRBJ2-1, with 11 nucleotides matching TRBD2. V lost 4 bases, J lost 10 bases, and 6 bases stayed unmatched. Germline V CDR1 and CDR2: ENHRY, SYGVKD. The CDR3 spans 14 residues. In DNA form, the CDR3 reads TGTGCCATCAGTGGTAGCGGGGGGGCCAGAGAGCAGTTCTTC. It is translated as CAISGSGGAREQFF.

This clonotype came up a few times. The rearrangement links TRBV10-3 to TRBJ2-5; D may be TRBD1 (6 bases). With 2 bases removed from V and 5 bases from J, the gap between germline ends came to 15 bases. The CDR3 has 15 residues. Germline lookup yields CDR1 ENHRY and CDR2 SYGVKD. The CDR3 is CAISEGAGAGETQYF. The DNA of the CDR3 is TGTGCCATCAGTGAGGGGGCAGGGGCAGGCGAGACCCAGTACTTC.

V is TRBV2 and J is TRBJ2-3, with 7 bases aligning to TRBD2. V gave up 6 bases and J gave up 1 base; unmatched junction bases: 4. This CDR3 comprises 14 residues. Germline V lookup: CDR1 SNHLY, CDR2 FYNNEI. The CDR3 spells CASRDLAGTDTQYF. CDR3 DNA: TGTGCCAGCAGGGACCTAGCGGGCACAGATACGCAGTATTTT.

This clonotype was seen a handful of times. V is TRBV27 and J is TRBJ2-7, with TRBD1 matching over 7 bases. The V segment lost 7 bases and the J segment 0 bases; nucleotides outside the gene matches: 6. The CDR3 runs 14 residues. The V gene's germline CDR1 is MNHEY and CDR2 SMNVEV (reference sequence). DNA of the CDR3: TGTGCCAGCAAGGTCAGGGGGAGCTCCTACGAGCAGTACTTC. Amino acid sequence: CASKVRGSSYEQYF.

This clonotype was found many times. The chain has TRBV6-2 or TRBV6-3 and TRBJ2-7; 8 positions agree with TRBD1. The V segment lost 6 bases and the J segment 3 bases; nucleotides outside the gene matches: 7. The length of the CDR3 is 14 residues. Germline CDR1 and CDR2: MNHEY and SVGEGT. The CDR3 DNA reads TGTGCCAGCAGCTTCTCAGGGGGCGGCTACGAGCAGTACTTC. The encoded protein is CASSFSGGGYEQYF.

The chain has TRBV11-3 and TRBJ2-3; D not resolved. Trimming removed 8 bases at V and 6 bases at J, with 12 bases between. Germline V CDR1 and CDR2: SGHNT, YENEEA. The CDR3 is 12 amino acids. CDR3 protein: CASSNSMDTQYF. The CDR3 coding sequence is TGTGCCAGCTCCAATTCCATGGATACGCAGTATTTT.

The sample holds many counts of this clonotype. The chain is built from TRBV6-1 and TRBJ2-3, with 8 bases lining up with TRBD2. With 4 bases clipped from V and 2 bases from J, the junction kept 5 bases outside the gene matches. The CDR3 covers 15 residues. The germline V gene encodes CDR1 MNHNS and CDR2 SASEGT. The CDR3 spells CASSAASGPTDTQYF. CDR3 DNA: TGTGCCAGCAGTGCGGCTAGCGGGCCCACAGATACGCAGTATTTT.

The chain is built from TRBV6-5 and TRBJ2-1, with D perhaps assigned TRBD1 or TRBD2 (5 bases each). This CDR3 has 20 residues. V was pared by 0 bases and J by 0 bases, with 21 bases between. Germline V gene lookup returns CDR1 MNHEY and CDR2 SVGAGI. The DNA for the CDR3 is TGTGCCAGCAGTTACTCGACCCAGGGAGTAGCGCAGCACTCCTACAATGAGCAGTTCTTC. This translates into CASSYSTQGVAQHSYNEQFF.